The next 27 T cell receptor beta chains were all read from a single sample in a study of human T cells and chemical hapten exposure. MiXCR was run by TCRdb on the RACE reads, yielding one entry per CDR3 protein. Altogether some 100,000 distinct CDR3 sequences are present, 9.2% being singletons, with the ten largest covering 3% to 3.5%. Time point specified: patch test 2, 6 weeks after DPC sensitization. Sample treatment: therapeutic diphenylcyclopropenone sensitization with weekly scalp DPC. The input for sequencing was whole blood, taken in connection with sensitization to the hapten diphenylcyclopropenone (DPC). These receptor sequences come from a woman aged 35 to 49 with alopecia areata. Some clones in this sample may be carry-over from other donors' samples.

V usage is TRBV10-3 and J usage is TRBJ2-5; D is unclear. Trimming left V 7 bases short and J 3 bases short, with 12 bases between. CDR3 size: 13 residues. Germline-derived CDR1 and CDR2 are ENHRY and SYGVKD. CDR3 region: CAINHGREETQYF. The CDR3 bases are TGTGCCATCAATCACGGAAGGGAAGAGACCCAGTACTTC.

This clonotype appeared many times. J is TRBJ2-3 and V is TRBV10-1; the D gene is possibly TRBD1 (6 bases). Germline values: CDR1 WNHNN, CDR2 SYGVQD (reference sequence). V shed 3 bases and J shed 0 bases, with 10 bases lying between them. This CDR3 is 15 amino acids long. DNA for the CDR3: TGCGCCAGCAGTGACGGACAGATTAGCACAGATACGCAGTATTTT. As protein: CASSDGQISTDTQYF.

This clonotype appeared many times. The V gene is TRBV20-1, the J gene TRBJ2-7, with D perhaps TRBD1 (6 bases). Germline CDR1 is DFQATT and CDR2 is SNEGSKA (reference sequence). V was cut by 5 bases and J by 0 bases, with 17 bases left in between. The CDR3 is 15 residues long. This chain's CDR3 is CSAPKGGLSSYEQYF. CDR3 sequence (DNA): TGCAGTGCTCCCAAAGGGGGTCTCAGCTCCTACGAGCAGTACTTC.

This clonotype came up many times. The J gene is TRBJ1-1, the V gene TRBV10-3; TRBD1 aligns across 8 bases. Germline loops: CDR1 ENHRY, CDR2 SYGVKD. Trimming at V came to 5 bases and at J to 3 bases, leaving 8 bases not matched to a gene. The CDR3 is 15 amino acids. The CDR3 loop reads CAISWAGGQDTEAFF. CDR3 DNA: TGTGCCATCAGTTGGGCAGGGGGCCAGGACACTGAAGCTTTCTTT.

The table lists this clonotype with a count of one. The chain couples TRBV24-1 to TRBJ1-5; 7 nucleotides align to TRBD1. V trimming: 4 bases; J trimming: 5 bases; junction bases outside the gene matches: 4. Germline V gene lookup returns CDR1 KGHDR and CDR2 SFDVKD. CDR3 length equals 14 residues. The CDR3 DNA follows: TGTGCCACCAGTGACCGGGACAGAGATCAGCCCCAGCATTTT. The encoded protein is CATSDRDRDQPQHF.

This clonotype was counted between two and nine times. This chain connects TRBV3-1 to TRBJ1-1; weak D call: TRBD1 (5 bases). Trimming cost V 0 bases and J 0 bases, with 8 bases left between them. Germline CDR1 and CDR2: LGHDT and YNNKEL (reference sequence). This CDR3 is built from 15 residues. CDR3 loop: CASSQERGMNTEAFF. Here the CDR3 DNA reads TGTGCCAGCAGCCAAGAGCGGGGGATGAACACTGAAGCTTTCTTT.

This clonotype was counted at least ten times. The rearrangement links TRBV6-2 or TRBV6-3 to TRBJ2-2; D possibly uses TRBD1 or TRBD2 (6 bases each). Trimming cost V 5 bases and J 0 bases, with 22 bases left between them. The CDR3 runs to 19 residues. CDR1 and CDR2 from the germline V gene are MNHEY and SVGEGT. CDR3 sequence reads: CASSTPILGGPANTGELFF. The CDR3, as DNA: TGTGCCAGCAGTACCCCTATCCTCGGGGGCCCCGCGAACACCGGGGAGCTGTTTTTT.

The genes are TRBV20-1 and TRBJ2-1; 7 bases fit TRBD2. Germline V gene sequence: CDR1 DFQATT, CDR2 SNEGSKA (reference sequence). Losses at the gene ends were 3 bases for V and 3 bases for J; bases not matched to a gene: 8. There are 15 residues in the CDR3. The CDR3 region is CSASGGFSFYNEQFF. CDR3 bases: TGCAGTGCTAGCGGGGGGTTTAGTTTCTACAATGAGCAGTTCTTC.

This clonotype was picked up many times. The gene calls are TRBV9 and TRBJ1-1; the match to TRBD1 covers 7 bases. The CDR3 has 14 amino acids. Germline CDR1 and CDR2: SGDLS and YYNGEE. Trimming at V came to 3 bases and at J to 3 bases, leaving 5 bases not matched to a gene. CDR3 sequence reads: CASSAAGQYTEAFF. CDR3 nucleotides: TGTGCCAGCAGCGCCGCGGGACAGTACACTGAAGCTTTCTTT.

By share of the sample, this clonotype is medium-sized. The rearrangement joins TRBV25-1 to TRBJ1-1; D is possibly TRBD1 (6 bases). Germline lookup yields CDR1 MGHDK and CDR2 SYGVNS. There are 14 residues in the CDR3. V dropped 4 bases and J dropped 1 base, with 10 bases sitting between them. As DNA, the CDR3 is TGTGCCAGCAGTGCCCCGACAGGGAACACTGAAGCTTTCTTT. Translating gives CASSAPTGNTEAFF.

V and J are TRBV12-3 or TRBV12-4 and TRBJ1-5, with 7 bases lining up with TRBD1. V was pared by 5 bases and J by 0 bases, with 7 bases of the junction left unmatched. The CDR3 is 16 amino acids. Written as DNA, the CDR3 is TGTGCCAGCAGTCTCGGGACAGATTATAGCAATCAGCCCCAGCATTTT. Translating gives CASSLGTDYSNQPQHF.

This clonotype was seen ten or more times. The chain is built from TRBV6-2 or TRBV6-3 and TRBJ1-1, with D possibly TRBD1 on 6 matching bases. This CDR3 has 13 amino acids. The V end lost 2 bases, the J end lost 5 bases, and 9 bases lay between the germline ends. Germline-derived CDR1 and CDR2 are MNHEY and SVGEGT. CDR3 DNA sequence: TGTGCCAGCAGTTACAGGGACATTACTGAAGCTTTCTTT. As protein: CASSYRDITEAFF.

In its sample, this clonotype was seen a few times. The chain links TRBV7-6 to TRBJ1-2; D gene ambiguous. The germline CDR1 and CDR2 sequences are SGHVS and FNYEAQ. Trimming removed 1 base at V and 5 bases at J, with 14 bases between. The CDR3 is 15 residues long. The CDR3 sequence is CASSLGPVNIYGYTF. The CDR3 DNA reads TGTGCCAGCAGCTTAGGGCCCGTGAACATTTATGGCTACACCTTC.

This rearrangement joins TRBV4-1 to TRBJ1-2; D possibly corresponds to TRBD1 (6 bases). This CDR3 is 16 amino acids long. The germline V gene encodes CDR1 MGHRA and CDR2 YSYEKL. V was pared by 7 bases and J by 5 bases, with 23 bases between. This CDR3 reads CASTPGLSSGAYGYTF. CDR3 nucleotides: TGCGCCAGCACCCCCGGGCTCTCCTCGGGGGCATATGGCTACACCTTC.

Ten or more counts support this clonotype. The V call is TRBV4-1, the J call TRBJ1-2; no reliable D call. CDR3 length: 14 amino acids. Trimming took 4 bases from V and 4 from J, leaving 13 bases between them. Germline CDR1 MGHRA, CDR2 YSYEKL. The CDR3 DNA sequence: TGCGCCAGCAGCCCCTCTCACGACCTCTATGGCTACACCTTC. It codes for CASSPSHDLYGYTF.

The CDR3 region is CASSYSIGRGTDTQYF. The CDR3 DNA reads as TGTGCCAGCAGTTACTCGATTGGAAGGGGGACAGATACGCAGTATTTT. The V call is TRBV6-6, the J call TRBJ2-3, with a possible D match to TRBD1 (6 bases). The CDR3 runs 16 residues. Trimming removed 0 bases at V and 3 bases at J, with 13 bases between. Germline V gene lookup returns CDR1 MNHNY and CDR2 SVGAGI (reference sequence).

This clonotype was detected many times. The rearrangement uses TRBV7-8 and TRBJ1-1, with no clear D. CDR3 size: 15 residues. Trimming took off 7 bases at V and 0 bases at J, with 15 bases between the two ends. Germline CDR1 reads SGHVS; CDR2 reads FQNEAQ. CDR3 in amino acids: CASNPLAYMNTEAFF. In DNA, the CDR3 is TGTGCCAGCAACCCTCTCGCATACATGAACACTGAAGCTTTCTTT.

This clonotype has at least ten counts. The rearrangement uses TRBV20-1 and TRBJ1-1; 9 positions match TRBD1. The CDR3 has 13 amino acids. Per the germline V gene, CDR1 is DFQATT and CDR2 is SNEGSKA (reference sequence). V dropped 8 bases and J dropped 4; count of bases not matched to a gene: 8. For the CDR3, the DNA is TGCAGTCCCGGGACAGGGATCCCCACTGAAGCTTTCTTT. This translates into CSPGTGIPTEAFF.

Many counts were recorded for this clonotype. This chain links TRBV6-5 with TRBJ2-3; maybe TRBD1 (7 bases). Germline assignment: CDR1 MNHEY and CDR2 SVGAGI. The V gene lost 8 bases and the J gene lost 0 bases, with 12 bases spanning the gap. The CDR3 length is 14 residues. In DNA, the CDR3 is TGTGCCAGCGGAGGGACAGCTAGCACAGATACGCAGTATTTT. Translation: CASGGTASTDTQYF.

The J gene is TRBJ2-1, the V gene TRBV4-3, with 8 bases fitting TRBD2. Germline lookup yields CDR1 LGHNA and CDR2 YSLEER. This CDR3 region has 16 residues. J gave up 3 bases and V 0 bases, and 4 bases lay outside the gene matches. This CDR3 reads CASSQEGTSGYNEQFF. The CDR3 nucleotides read TGCGCCAGCAGCCAAGAGGGAACTAGCGGCTACAATGAGCAGTTCTTC.

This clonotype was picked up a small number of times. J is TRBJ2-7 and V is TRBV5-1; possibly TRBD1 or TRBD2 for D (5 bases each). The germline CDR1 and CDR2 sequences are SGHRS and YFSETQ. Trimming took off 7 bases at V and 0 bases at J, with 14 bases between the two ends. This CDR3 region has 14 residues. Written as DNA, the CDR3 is TGCGCCAGCTGCCGGGGCAGTAGCTCCTACGAGCAGTACTTC. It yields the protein CASCRGSSSYEQYF.

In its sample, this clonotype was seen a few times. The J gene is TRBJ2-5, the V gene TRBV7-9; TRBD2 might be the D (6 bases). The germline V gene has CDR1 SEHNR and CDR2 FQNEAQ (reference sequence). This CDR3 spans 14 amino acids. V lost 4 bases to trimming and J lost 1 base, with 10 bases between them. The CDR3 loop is CASSYRGTQETQYF. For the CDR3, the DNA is TGTGCCAGCAGCTACCGGGGGACCCAAGAGACCCAGTACTTC.

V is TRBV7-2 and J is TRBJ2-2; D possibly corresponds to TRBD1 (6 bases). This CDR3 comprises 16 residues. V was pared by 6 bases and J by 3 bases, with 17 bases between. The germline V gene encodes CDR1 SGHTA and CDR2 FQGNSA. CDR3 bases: TGTGCCAGCAGACCCCCCAGCGGACAGCACACCGGGGAGCTGTTTTTT. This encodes CASRPPSGQHTGELFF.

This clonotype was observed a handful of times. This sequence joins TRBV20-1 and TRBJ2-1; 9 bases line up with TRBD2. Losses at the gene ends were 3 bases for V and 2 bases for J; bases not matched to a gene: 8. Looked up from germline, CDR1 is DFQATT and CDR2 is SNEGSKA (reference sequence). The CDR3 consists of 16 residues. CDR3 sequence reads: CSARGASGATYNEQFF. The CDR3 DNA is TGCAGTGCTAGGGGGGCTAGCGGGGCAACCTACAATGAGCAGTTCTTC.

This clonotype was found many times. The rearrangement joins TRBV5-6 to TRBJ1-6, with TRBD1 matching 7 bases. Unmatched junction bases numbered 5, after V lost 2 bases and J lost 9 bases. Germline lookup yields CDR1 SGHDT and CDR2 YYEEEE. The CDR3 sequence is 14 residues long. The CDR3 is CASSFRTGGSPLHF. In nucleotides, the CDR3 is TGTGCCAGCAGCTTTCGGACAGGCGGTTCACCCCTCCACTTT.

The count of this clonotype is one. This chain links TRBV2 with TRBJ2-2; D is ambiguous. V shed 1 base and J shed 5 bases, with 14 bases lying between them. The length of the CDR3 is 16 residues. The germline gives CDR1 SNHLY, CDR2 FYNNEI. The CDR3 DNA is TGTGCCAGCAGTGAAGAGTTAGGCCGGCCAACCGGGGAGCTGTTTTTT. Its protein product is CASSEELGRPTGELFF.

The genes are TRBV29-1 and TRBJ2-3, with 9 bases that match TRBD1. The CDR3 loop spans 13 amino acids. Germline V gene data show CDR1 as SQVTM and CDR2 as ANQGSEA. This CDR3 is CNAGQGITDTQYF. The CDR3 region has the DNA TGCAACGCGGGACAGGGTATCACAGATACGCAGTATTTT.